This T cell receptor (beta chain) was captured by sequencing in a study of patients and donors after allogeneic stem cell transplantation. TCRdb re-called the RT-PCR reads through MiXCR, storing one row per CDR3 protein. This table has 920,000 or so distinct CDR3 sequences, approximately 19% appearing once. This clonotype occurred a few times. This clonotype was sampled from a human donor who was either an allogeneic HSCT recipient or a stem cell or donor lymphocyte infusion donor (not recorded which). It is not recorded whose cells these are; they may come from a transplant donor. Sequencing was done on a sample of blood, either unsorted or a sorted T cell fraction (not recorded which).

The CDR3 DNA reads as TGCAGTGCTAAGGTCGCCGTCAACTATGGCTACACCTTC. Protein sequence: CSAKVAVNYGYTF. The chain recombines TRBV20-1 with TRBJ1-2; D is uncertain. Germline CDR1 reads DFQATT; CDR2 reads SNEGSKA (reference sequence). V was trimmed by 4 bases and J by 2 bases, leaving 11 bases between them. CDR3 length equals 13 residues.